The 27 T cell receptor beta chains below come from one sample, sequenced in a study of shared clonotypes between healthy human individuals. Selected positively for CCR7 and CD45RO-negative, naive CD8 cells excluded terminally differentiated effector memory CD45RA+ cells. Data came from immunoSEQ multiplex PCR; TCRdb stores just in-frame clones and leaves some out. The sample gives hundreds of thousands of clones, 96% of which show up once; 0.2% to 0.25% is in the top ten. Input material: naive CD8+ T cells sorted from blood. The source of these receptors is a man aged 25-45 years in good health.

The rearrangement uses TRBV2 and TRBJ2-2; perhaps TRBD2 as D (5 bases). V lost 6 bases, J lost 3 bases, and 5 bases lay in between. The CDR3 sequence is 12 residues long. From germline, CDR1 is SNHLY and CDR2 FYNNEI. The CDR3 spells CASSGDTGELFF. CDR3 coding DNA: TGTGCCAGCAGCGGGGACACCGGGGAGCTGTTTTTT.

The V and J genes are TRBV27 and TRBJ2-3; 8 nucleotides align to TRBD2. This CDR3 has 17 residues. Germline values: CDR1 MNHEY, CDR2 SMNVEV (reference sequence). The junction had 10 bases not matched to a gene; V was cut back by 3 bases and J by 2 bases. The CDR3 loop is CASSLLPSGGVTDTQYF. The CDR3 nucleotides read TGTGCCAGCAGTTTGCTCCCTTCGGGAGGGGTCACAGATACGCAGTATTTT.

This clone showed up just once. Other DNA sequences in this specimen translate into the identical CDR3. V and J are TRBV11-3 and TRBJ2-3; 9 bases are shared with TRBD2. CDR3 size: 17 residues. Trimming took 1 base from V and 0 from J; bases not matched to a gene: 5. From germline, CDR1 is SGHNT and CDR2 YENEEA. The CDR3 protein is CASSLGGLASSTDTQYF. CDR3 coding DNA: TGTGCCAGCAGCTTAGGAGGACTAGCGTCTAGCACAGATACGCAGTATTTT. The whole variable domain, remainder taken from reference TRBV11-3 and TRBJ2-3, is EAGVVQSPRYKIIEKKQPVAFWCNPISGHNTLYWYLQNLGQGPELLIRYENEEAVDDSQLPKDRFSAERLKGVDSTLKIQPAELGDSAVYLCASSLGGLASSTDTQYFGPGTRLTVL.

In regard to this clone: Other DNA sequences in this sample translate to the same CDR3. V gene TRBV28 combines with J gene TRBJ2-7; the match to TRBD2 covers 10 bases. CDR1 MDHEN and CDR2 SYDVKM come from the germline V gene. The CDR3 covers 14 residues. The V and J ends lost 5 bases and 2 bases, in that order; junction bases with no gene match: 3. The CDR3 DNA is TGTGCCAGCAGTCCGCTAGCGGGAGCCTACGAGCAGTACTTC. This gives the protein CASSPLAGAYEQYF. Variable domain in full (rest from reference TRBV28 and TRBJ2-7): DVKVTQSSRYLVKRTGEKVFLECVQDMDHENMFWYRQDPGLGLRLIYFSYDVKMKEKGDIPEGYSVSREKKERFSLILESASTNQTSMYLCASSPLAGAYEQYFGPGTRLTVT.

This clone was detected once. This chain links TRBV4-2 with TRBJ2-1, with D possibly matching TRBD2 (5 bases). Trimming took 1 base from V and 8 from J, leaving 12 bases between them. Germline CDR1 and CDR2: LGHNA and YNFKEQ. This CDR3 contains 14 residues. Here the CDR3 reads CASSQAQDGDEQFF. The CDR3 DNA follows: TGTGCCAGCAGCCAAGCTCAGGACGGGGATGAGCAGTTCTTC.

The chain joins TRBV7-9 to TRBJ2-7, with 11 bases matching TRBD2. Germline V gene data show CDR1 as SEHNR and CDR2 as FQNEAQ (reference sequence). V shed 10 bases and J 5 bases; nucleotides not matched to a gene: 13. This CDR3 contains 15 residues. CDR3 sequence reads: CAISSPTSGRDEQYF. The CDR3 region has the DNA TGTGCCATCTCAAGTCCCACTAGCGGGAGAGACGAGCAGTACTTC.

The gene calls are TRBV12-5 and TRBJ2-3; D is ambiguous. The CDR3 loop spans 13 amino acids. Deletions cut 7 bases from V and 3 bases from J, with 11 bases between. Germline CDR1 and CDR2: LGHNT and FRNRAP. Here the CDR3 DNA reads TGTGCTAGTGCCTCGGCCCCTACAGATACGCAGTATTTT. As protein: CASASAPTDTQYF.

V and J are TRBV15 and TRBJ2-7; TRBD1 matches 7 bases. This CDR3 is built from 15 residues. With V trimmed by 5 bases and J by 4 bases, 11 bases remained unmatched. In germline, CDR1 is LNHNV, CDR2 YYDKDF (reference sequence). Here the CDR3 DNA reads TGTGCCACCAGCGAACCCCGGGACAGCGAGTACGAGCAGTACTTC. Its protein product is CATSEPRDSEYEQYF.

The V and J genes are TRBV7-6 and TRBJ1-3, with TRBD1 as a possible D gene (5 bases). Germline lookup yields CDR1 SGHVS and CDR2 FNYEAQ. The germline V and J ends were trimmed by 1 base and 0 bases, with 13 bases remaining between them. This CDR3 spans 17 amino acids. CDR3 amino acids: CASSLERGLFSGNTIYF. Written as DNA, the CDR3 is TGTGCCAGCAGCTTAGAAAGGGGCCTATTCTCTGGAAACACCATATATTTT.

The V and J genes are TRBV5-6 and TRBJ1-1; possible D gene TRBD1, 5 bases. With 1 base removed from V and 10 bases from J, the gap between germline ends came to 14 bases. The length of the CDR3 is 13 residues. Germline CDR1 reads SGHDT; CDR2 reads YYEEEE. The CDR3 spells CASSLKRDERAFF. CDR3 bases: TGTGCCAGCAGCTTGAAGAGGGACGAGCGAGCTTTCTTT.

The chain is built from TRBV7-9 and TRBJ2-2; 9 positions match TRBD2. The length of the CDR3 is 17 residues. Germline assignment: CDR1 SEHNR and CDR2 FQNEAQ (reference sequence). J was trimmed by 2 bases and V by 2 bases; bases with no gene match: 6. The DNA for the CDR3 is TGTGCCAGCAGCTTACGGCGGGAGGGCCCCAACACCGGGGAGCTGTTTTTT. Amino acid sequence: CASSLRREGPNTGELFF.

The V call is TRBV23-1, the J call TRBJ2-1, with TRBD2 identical over 11 bases. TRBV23-1 is an open reading frame whose function is uncertain. The J segment lost 8 bases and the V segment lost 1 base, leaving 7 bases of the junction unmatched. This CDR3 has 16 residues. The CDR3 DNA reads TGCGCCAGCAGTCAATGGGCACTAGCGGGAGTACATGAGCAGTTCTTC. Its protein is CASSQWALAGVHEQFF.

This chain connects TRBV9 to TRBJ2-1, with 15 bases aligning to TRBD2. V was pared by 4 bases and J by 16 bases, with 18 bases of the junction left unmatched. The CDR3 loop spans 17 amino acids. Per the germline V gene, CDR1 is SGDLS and CDR2 is YYNGEE. The CDR3 sequence: CASSSQTGTSGRRGKFF. The CDR3 nucleotides are TGTGCCAGCAGCTCCCAGACCGGGACTAGCGGGAGGAGAGGAAAATTCTTC.

Here the CDR3 reads CASSQERRSGTDTQYF. The CDR3 DNA follows: TGTGCCAGCAGCCAAGAGCGTAGGAGCGGAACAGATACGCAGTATTTT. The rearrangement links TRBV14 to TRBJ2-3, with D possibly TRBD2 on 5 matching bases. CDR3 length: 16 residues. In germline, CDR1 is SGHDN, CDR2 FVKESK. V lost 0 bases and J 3 bases, leaving 13 bases between the germline ends.

This clone came up a few times. The J gene is TRBJ1-2, the V gene TRBV6-1; the match to TRBD1 covers 10 bases. Germline CDR1 reads MNHNS; CDR2 reads SASEGT. This CDR3 is 14 amino acids long. V shed 6 bases and J 4 bases; nucleotides not matched to a gene: 5. The chain's CDR3 is CASSDRGLIYGYTF. The CDR3 nucleotides are TGTGCCAGCAGCGACAGGGGGCTTATCTATGGCTACACCTTC.

This chain joins TRBV25-1 and TRBJ2-7; no definite D call. Germline-derived CDR1 and CDR2 are MGHDK and SYGVNS. The CDR3 consists of 12 residues. V gave up 5 bases and J gave up 3 bases, with 8 bases separating them. The CDR3 here is CASSRVDYEQYF. The CDR3 nucleotides are TGTGCCAGCAGTAGAGTAGACTACGAGCAGTACTTC.

The chain is built from TRBV29-1 and TRBJ2-7, with D unclear. V dropped 7 bases and J dropped 2 bases, with 12 bases sitting between them. CDR1 is SQVTM, CDR2 ANQGSEA, per germline. The CDR3 is 12 amino acids. The CDR3 DNA reads TGCAGCGCTGCAGGCGGCGCCTACGAGCAGTACTTC. It encodes CSAAGGAYEQYF.

Note on this clone: Other DNA sequences of this sample code for an identical CDR3. This chain links TRBV27 with TRBJ2-7; D perhaps matches TRBD2 (5 bases). The CDR3 is 13 amino acids. Germline CDR1 is MNHEY and CDR2 is SMNVEV (reference sequence). The V end lost 3 bases, the J end lost 0 bases, and 6 bases lay between the germline ends. The CDR3 spells CASSLRDSYEQYF. CDR3 nucleotide sequence: TGTGCCAGCAGTTTGAGGGACTCCTACGAGCAGTACTTC.

The gene calls are TRBV25-1 and TRBJ2-1, with D possibly being TRBD2 (6 bases). CDR3 length equals 18 residues. The V end was cut by 1 base, the J end by 0 bases, with 16 bases between. Germline CDR1 is MGHDK and CDR2 is SYGVNS. CDR3 sequence: CASSESGLASSSYNEQFF. The CDR3 DNA follows: TGTGCCAGCAGTGAATCCGGGCTAGCGTCTAGCTCCTACAATGAGCAGTTCTTC.

The chain combines TRBV30 with TRBJ2-7; D is uncertain. The ends were cut back, 2 bases at V and 3 bases at J, with 11 bases in the middle. Germline CDR1 and CDR2: GTSNPN and SVGIG (reference sequence). The CDR3 runs to 13 residues. The chain's CDR3 is CAWSKVGYYEQYF. CDR3 in DNA: TGTGCCTGGAGTAAGGTAGGGTACTACGAGCAGTACTTC.

The CDR3 DNA is TGTGCCAGCATCCAGGGTCGTGACGAGCAGTACTTC. Residues: CASIQGRDEQYF. The rearrangement uses TRBV2 and TRBJ2-7; D is possibly TRBD1 (5 bases). The CDR3 covers 12 residues. The V gene's germline CDR1 is SNHLY and CDR2 FYNNEI. V was cut by 7 bases and J by 5 bases, with 12 bases left in between.

This clone was counted a single time. J is TRBJ2-7 and V is TRBV21-1; TRBD2 is the table's D call, not checked against the DNA. TRBV21-1 is reported as a pseudogene. The CDR3 is 16 residues long. For the CDR3, the DNA is TGTGCCAGCAGCAAAGCCCGTGGGAGGGAGTGCAACGAGCAGTACTTC. This codes for CASSKARGRECNEQYF.

This clone was observed a single time. The chain recombines TRBV9 with TRBJ1-2; D may be TRBD1 (5 bases). Per the germline V gene, CDR1 is SGDLS and CDR2 is YYNGEE. The V and J ends lost 0 bases and 4 bases respectively, with 13 bases between them. The CDR3 spans 15 residues. CDR3 sequence: CASSVVGTPSYGYTF. The CDR3, as DNA: TGTGCCAGCAGCGTAGTGGGGACTCCGAGCTATGGCTACACCTTC.

J is TRBJ2-7 and V is TRBV5-1; 7 nucleotides align to TRBD2. Germline V gene sequence: CDR1 SGHRS, CDR2 YFSETQ. The CDR3 covers 18 residues. The V and J ends lost 3 bases and 5 bases, in that order; junction bases with no gene match: 20. In DNA, the CDR3 is TGCGCCAGCAGCTCGCTGCCTCGGGGGAGGGAGATTTCTAACGAGCAGTACTTC. This codes for CASSSLPRGREISNEQYF. Complete variable domain (other parts from reference TRBV5-1 and TRBJ2-7): KAGVTQTPRYLIKTRGQQVTLSCSPISGHRSVSWYQQTPGQGLQFLFEYFSETQRNKGNFPGRFSGRQFSNSRSEMNVSTLELGDSALYLCASSSLPRGREISNEQYFGPGTRLTVT.

The chain links TRBV6-1 to TRBJ2-6; no clear D. Per germline, CDR1 MNHNS and CDR2 SASEGT. The CDR3 consists of 18 residues. Trimming removed 1 base from V and 2 bases from J, with 15 bases in between. The CDR3 spells CASSEGGWRATGANVLTF. As DNA, the CDR3 is TGTGCCAGCAGTGAAGGTGGGTGGCGAGCTACTGGGGCCAACGTCCTGACTTTC.

Details on this clone: Other DNA sequences within the sample encode an identical CDR3. This sequence joins TRBV7-9 and TRBJ2-3; D is unresolved. Trimming removed 5 bases at V and 6 bases at J, with 9 bases between. This CDR3 is 12 amino acids long. CDR1 and CDR2 (germline): SEHNR, FQNEAQ (reference sequence). The CDR3 DNA reads TGTGCCAGCAGCCAAACCGCGGATACGCAGTATTTT. Residues: CASSQTADTQYF.

V is TRBV5-8 and J is TRBJ2-1; the match to TRBD1 covers 7 bases. Per germline, CDR1 SGHTS and CDR2 YDEGEE. The CDR3 covers 13 residues. V dropped 7 bases and J dropped 4; count of bases not matched to a gene: 5. The CDR3, as DNA: TGTGCCAGCCGGGACAGTGGGTACAATGAGCAGTTCTTC. Protein sequence: CASRDSGYNEQFF.